One and the same sample provided the 21 T cell receptor beta chains below, sequenced in a study of blood T cell repertoires in COVID-19. The table came from immunoSEQ multiplex PCR; TCRdb's copy has only in-frame clones and leaves some out. The table has about 150,000 clones, just under 85% seen once. Sequenced sample: PBMCs or T cells enriched from blood (not recorded which). The receptors were gathered from a woman between 40 and 55 years old who had recovered from COVID-19.

This rearrangement joins TRBV5-1 to TRBJ1-1; TRBD1 agrees at 8 bases. J was trimmed by 6 bases and V by 0 bases; bases with no gene match: 10. The CDR3 spans 16 residues. CDR1 is SGHRS and CDR2 is YFSETQ in the germline V gene. CDR3 loop: CASSLALDRAGPEAFF. In DNA, the CDR3 is TGCGCCAGCAGCTTGGCCCTGGACAGGGCAGGGCCTGAAGCTTTCTTT. Based on the CDR3 plus reference TRBV5-1 and TRBJ1-1, the full variable domain is KAGVTQTPRYLIKTRGQQVTLSCSPISGHRSVSWYQQTPGQGLQFLFEYFSETQRNKGNFPGRFSGRQFSNSRSEMNVSTLELGDSALYLCASSLALDRAGPEAFFGQGTRLTVV.

This clone has only one observation. The chain recombines TRBV5-1 with TRBJ2-1; possible D gene TRBD2, 6 bases. The germline CDR1 and CDR2 sequences are SGHRS and YFSETQ. CDR3 length: 13 residues. V lost 0 bases to trimming and J lost 6 bases, with 7 bases between them. The CDR3 sequence: CASSLAGLNEQFF. The CDR3, as DNA: TGCGCCAGCAGCTTGGCGGGACTCAATGAGCAGTTCTTC. Complete variable domain (other parts from reference TRBV5-1 and TRBJ2-1): KAGVTQTPRYLIKTRGQQVTLSCSPISGHRSVSWYQQTPGQGLQFLFEYFSETQRNKGNFPGRFSGRQFSNSRSEMNVSTLELGDSALYLCASSLAGLNEQFFGPGTRLTVL.

On this clone: Other DNA variants within this sample encode the same CDR3. The chain recombines TRBV18 with TRBJ1-1; 8 nucleotides agree with TRBD1. This CDR3 region has 15 residues. Trimming cost V 2 bases and J 0 bases; bases outside gene matches: 2. Germline assignment: CDR1 KGHSH and CDR2 LQKENI. The CDR3 DNA reads TGTGCCAGCTCACCAGGACAGGGTATGAACACTGAAGCTTTCTTT. It codes for CASSPGQGMNTEAFF.

CDR3 region: CASSPDSREQFF. For the CDR3, the DNA is TGTGCCAGCAGCCCGGACTCTCGGGAGCAGTTCTTC. This rearrangement joins TRBV7-9 to TRBJ2-1; tentatively, D is TRBD2 (5 bases). The CDR3 contains 12 residues. Trimming removed 5 bases at V and 10 bases at J, with 12 bases between. Germline CDR1 SEHNR, CDR2 FQNEAQ (reference sequence).

The J gene is TRBJ1-1, the V gene TRBV6-2 or TRBV6-3; a possible D gene is TRBD1 (6 bases). This CDR3 region has 14 residues. Germline lookup yields CDR1 MNHEY and CDR2 SVGEGT. Trimming removed 5 bases at V and 4 bases at J, with 14 bases between. The CDR3 reads CASSKDRRSTEAFF. Written as DNA, the CDR3 is TGTGCCAGCAGTAAAGACAGGCGTAGCACTGAAGCTTTCTTT.

This clone was counted a single time. The chain has TRBV10-1 and TRBJ2-1, with D unclear. The CDR3 has 8 amino acids. Germline CDR1 is WNHNN and CDR2 is SYGVQD (reference sequence). The CDR3 here is CALMWQFF. CDR3 DNA: TGCGCGCTAATGTGGCAGTTCTTC.

The chain combines TRBV19 with TRBJ2-2, with D possibly matching TRBD1 (6 bases). Germline V gene sequence: CDR1 LNHDA, CDR2 SQIVND (reference sequence). V lost 10 bases and J 4 bases, leaving 16 bases between the germline ends. The CDR3 loop spans 14 amino acids. Written as DNA, the CDR3 is TGTGCCACTGTAGACAGGAGTTCCACCGGGGAGCTGTTTTTT. As protein: CATVDRSSTGELFF.

J is TRBJ2-1 and V is TRBV4-1, with TRBD2 identical over 7 bases. This CDR3 spans 15 amino acids. Germline values: CDR1 MGHRA, CDR2 YSYEKL. The trim removed 1 base at V and 6 bases at J, leaving 6 bases unmatched. CDR3 sequence (DNA): TGCGCCAGCAGCCAAGCGGGAGGTGCCTTCAATGAGCAGTTCTTC. Residues: CASSQAGGAFNEQFF.

This clone was seen a handful of times. V and J are TRBV19 and TRBJ1-1; D remains ambiguous. This CDR3 contains 14 residues. From germline, CDR1 is LNHDA and CDR2 SQIVND (reference sequence). V was clipped by 5 bases and J by 6 bases, with 16 bases between them. The CDR3 reads CASSSPLSDAEAFF. In DNA form, the CDR3 reads TGTGCCAGTAGTTCTCCACTATCTGACGCTGAAGCTTTCTTT.

The sample holds one count of this clone. The gene calls are TRBV9 and TRBJ1-1; no firm D call. Deletions cut 4 bases from V and 1 base from J, with 17 bases between. The germline gives CDR1 SGDLS, CDR2 YYNGEE. The CDR3 spans 16 residues. Here the CDR3 reads CASSFASTAGNTEAFF. CDR3 sequence (DNA): TGTGCCAGCAGCTTCGCGAGTACAGCTGGGAACACTGAAGCTTTCTTT.

The chain combines TRBV9 with TRBJ1-1, with a possible D match to TRBD1 (5 bases). Per the germline V gene, CDR1 is SGDLS and CDR2 is YYNGEE. CDR3 length equals 12 residues. V was shortened by 7 bases and J by 6 bases, with 13 bases between the two germline ends. The CDR3 DNA reads TGTGCCAGCTCCCCCAGCAGGGCTGAAGCTTTCTTT. The encoded protein is CASSPSRAEAFF.

The genes are TRBV21-1 and TRBJ2-1; the table's D call of TRBD2 was not tested on the DNA. TRBV21-1 is assigned pseudogene status. The CDR3 has 12 residues. The CDR3 loop reads CASSTRRHEQFF. The CDR3 nucleotides are TGTGCCAGCAGCACTAGGAGGCATGAGCAGTTCTTC.

V and J are TRBV5-1 and TRBJ2-2, with D unclear. The CDR3 totals 15 residues. With 0 bases removed from V and 6 bases from J, the gap between germline ends came to 12 bases. Germline values: CDR1 SGHRS, CDR2 YFSETQ. DNA of the CDR3: TGCGCCAGCAGCTTGGTGTCATTCCATCCCGGGGAGCTGTTTTTT. Translated, it gives CASSLVSFHPGELFF.

The sample holds one count of this clone. The rearrangement uses TRBV5-4 and TRBJ1-4; perhaps TRBD1 as D (5 bases). The V and J ends lost 4 bases and 8 bases respectively, with 18 bases between them. Germline V CDR1 and CDR2: SGHNT, YYREEE (reference sequence). The CDR3 has 15 residues. This CDR3 reads CASSSQGGVDEKLFF. The CDR3 coding sequence is TGTGCCAGCAGCAGCCAGGGTGGGGTCGACGAAAAACTGTTTTTT. Together with reference TRBV5-4 and TRBJ1-4, the CDR3 gives the full variable domain: ETGVTQSPTHLIKTRGQQVTLRCSSQSGHNTVSWYQQALGQGPQFIFQYYREEENGRGNFPPRFSGLQFPNYSSELNVNALELDDSALYLCASSSQGGVDEKLFFGSGTQLSVL.

J is TRBJ1-2 and V is TRBV27; the D is unclear. CDR3 length: 14 residues. Germline V lookup: CDR1 MNHEY, CDR2 SMNVEV (reference sequence). The germline V and J ends were trimmed by 5 bases and 2 bases, with 12 bases remaining between them. CDR3 DNA sequence: TGTGCCAGCAGTCCCCCCGGTCTGAACTATGGCTACACCTTC. Translated, it gives CASSPPGLNYGYTF.

In nucleotides, the CDR3 is TGTGCCAGCAGCTCAAGGACTCTAGTCCACGAGCAGTACTTC. Its translation is CASSSRTLVHEQYF. The rearrangement joins TRBV7-9 to TRBJ2-7, with D maybe TRBD2 (5 bases). V lost 4 bases and J 5 bases, leaving 15 bases between the germline ends. The CDR3 has 14 residues. Germline V CDR1 and CDR2: SEHNR, FQNEAQ (reference sequence).

Remarks on this clone: The sample holds other DNA sequences that translate to the same CDR3. The chain joins TRBV5-1 to TRBJ2-5; 8 bases agree with TRBD1. The CDR3 is made up of 14 amino acids. The V gene's germline CDR1 is SGHRS and CDR2 YFSETQ. V shed 2 bases and J 1 base; nucleotides not matched to a gene: 1. CDR3 nucleotide sequence: TGCGCCAGCAGCTTAGGACAGGGCCAAGAGACCCAGTACTTC. As protein: CASSLGQGQETQYF.

The rearrangement uses TRBV6-6 and TRBJ1-2; 9 nucleotides align to TRBD1. Germline assignment: CDR1 MNHNY and CDR2 SVGAGI (reference sequence). Trimming at V came to 7 bases and at J to 2 bases, leaving 8 bases not matched to a gene. CDR3 size: 15 residues. CDR3: CASIGTGTGNYGYTF. CDR3 sequence (DNA): TGTGCCAGCATAGGCACCGGGACAGGGAACTATGGCTACACCTTC.

The V and J genes are TRBV6-5 and TRBJ2-7; the D gene is possibly TRBD2 (5 bases). Trimming pared 9 bases from V and 4 bases from J, leaving 13 bases between. The CDR3 is 12 amino acids. Germline V gene sequence: CDR1 MNHEY, CDR2 SVGAGI. CDR3 DNA: TGTGCCAGTCGTGAGGGAAGGTACGAGCAGTACTTC. This codes for CASREGRYEQYF.

The chain combines TRBV6-1 with TRBJ1-1; D gene uncertain. V gave up 2 bases and J gave up 5 bases, with 15 bases separating them. Germline V gene lookup returns CDR1 MNHNS and CDR2 SASEGT. The CDR3 has 15 residues. Here the CDR3 DNA reads TGTGCCAGCAGTGAATTCTCAGGACTCTTTACTGAAGCTTTCTTT. It is translated as CASSEFSGLFTEAFF.

This chain joins TRBV29-1 and TRBJ1-1, with D possibly being TRBD1 (6 bases). Germline CDR1 and CDR2: SQVTM and ANQGSEA. The CDR3 has 13 residues. V was pared by 7 bases and J by 2 bases, with 14 bases between. The CDR3 sequence: CSAWTAYNTEAFF. The CDR3 DNA follows: TGCAGCGCTTGGACAGCTTACAACACTGAAGCTTTCTTT.